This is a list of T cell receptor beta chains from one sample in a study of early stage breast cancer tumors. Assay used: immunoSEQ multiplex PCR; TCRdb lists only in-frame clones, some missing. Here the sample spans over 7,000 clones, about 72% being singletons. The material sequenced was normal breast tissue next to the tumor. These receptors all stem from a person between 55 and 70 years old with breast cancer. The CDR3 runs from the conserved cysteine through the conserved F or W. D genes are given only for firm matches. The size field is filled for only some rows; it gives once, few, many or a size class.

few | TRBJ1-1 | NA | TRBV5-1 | CASSLGDGGNTEAFF
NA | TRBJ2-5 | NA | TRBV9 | CASSVEGGGGETQYF
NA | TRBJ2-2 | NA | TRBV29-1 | CSVGQAGELFF
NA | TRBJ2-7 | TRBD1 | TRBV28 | CASRQLDRAGEQYF
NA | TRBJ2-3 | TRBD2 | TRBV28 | CASRASGRTDTQYF
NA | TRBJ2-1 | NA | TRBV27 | CASSFIVGLYNEQFF
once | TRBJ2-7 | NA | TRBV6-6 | CASSYGRAGEQYF
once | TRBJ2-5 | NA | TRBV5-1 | CASSLSRLDETQYF
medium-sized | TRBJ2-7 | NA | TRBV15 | CATSPRSFEQGNPYEQYF
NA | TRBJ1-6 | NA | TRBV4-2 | CASSFLGTAAGNSPLHF
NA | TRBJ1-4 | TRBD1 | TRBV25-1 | CASSEYGDREKLFF
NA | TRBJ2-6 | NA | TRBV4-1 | CASSHYWGRLTGSGANVLTF
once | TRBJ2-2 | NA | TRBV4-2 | CASSYEGGNTGELFF